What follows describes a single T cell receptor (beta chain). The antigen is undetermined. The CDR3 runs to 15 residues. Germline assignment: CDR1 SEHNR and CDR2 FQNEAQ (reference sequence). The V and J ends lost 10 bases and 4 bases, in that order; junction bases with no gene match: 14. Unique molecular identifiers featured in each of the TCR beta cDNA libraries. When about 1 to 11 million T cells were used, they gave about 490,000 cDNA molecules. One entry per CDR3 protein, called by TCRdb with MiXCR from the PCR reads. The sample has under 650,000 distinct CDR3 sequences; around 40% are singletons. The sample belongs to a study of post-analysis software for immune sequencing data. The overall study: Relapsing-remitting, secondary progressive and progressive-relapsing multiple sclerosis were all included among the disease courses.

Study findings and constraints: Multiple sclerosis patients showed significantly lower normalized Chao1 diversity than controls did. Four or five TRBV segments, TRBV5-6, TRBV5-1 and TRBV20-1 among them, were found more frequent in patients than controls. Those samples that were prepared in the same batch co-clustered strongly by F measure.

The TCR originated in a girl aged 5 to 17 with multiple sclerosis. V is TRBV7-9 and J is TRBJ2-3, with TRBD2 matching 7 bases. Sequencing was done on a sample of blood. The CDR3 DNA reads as TGTGCCACTGGAGGGCGCGGGAGCACCTCAGATACGCAGTATTTT. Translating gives CATGGRGSTSDTQYF. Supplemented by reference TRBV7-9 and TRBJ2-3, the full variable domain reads DTGVSQNPRHKITKRGQNVTFRCDPISEHNRLYWYRQTLGQGPEFLTYFQNEAQLEKSRLLSDRFSAERPKGSFSTLEIQRTEQGDSAMYLCATGGRGSTSDTQYFGPGTRLTVL.